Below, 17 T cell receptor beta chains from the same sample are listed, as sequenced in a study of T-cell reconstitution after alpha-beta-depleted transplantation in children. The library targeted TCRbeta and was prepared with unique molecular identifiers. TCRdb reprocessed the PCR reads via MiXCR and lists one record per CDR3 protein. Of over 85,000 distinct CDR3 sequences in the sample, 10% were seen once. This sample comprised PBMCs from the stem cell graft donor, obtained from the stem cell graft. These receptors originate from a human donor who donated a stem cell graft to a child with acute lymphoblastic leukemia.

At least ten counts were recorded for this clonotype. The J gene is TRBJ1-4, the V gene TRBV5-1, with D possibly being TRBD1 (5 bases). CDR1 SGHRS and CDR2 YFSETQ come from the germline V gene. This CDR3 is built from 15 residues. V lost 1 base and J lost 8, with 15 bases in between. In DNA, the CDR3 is TGCGCCAGCAGCTTGTTCCCGGGACGGGGAGAAAAACTGTTTTTT. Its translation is CASSLFPGRGEKLFF.

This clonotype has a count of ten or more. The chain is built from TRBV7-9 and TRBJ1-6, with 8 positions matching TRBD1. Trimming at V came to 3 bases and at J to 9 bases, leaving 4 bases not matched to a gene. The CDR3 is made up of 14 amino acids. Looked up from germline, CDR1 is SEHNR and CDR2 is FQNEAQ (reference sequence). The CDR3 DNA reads TGTGCCAGCAGCTTGCAGGGGGCGCGTTCACCCCTCCACTTT. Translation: CASSLQGARSPLHF.

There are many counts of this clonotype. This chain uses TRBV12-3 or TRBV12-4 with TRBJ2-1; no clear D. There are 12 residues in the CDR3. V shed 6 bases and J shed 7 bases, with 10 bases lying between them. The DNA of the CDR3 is TGTGCCAGCAGCCCCTCGAGGAATGAGCAGTTCTTC. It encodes CASSPSRNEQFF.

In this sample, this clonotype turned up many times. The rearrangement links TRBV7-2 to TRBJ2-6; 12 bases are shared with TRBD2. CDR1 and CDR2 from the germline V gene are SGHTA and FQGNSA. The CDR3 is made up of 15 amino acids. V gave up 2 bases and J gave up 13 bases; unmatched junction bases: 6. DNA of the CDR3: TGTGCCAGCAGCTTAATGACTAGCGGGGGCAAAGTCCTGACTTTC. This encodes CASSLMTSGGKVLTF.

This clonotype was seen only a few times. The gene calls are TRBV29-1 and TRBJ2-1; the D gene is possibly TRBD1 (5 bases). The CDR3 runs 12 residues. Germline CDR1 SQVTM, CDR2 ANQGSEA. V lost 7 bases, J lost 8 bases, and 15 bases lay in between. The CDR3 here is CSAKKGLDEQFF. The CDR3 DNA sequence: TGCAGCGCCAAAAAGGGGCTGGATGAGCAGTTCTTC.

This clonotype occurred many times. The CDR3 sequence is CASTPGQHDTQYF. CDR3 bases: TGTGCCAGCACCCCGGGACAGCATGATACGCAGTATTTT. The chain recombines TRBV12-3 or TRBV12-4 with TRBJ2-3; TRBD1 matches at 7 bases. CDR3 length: 13 amino acids. J lost 6 bases, V lost 7 bases, and 7 bases had no gene match.

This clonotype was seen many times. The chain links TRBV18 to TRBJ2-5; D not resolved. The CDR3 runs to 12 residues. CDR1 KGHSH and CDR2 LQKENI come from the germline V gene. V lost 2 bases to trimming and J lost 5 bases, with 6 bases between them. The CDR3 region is CASSPRQETQYF. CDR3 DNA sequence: TGTGCCAGCTCACCAAGGCAGGAGACCCAGTACTTC.

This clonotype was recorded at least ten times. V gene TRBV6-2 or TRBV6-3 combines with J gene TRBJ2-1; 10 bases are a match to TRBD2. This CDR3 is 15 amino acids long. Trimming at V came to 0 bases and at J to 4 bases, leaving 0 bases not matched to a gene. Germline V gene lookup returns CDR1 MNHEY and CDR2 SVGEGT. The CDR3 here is CASSYSTSGYNEQFF. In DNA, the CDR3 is TGTGCCAGCAGTTACTCGACTAGCGGGTACAATGAGCAGTTCTTC.

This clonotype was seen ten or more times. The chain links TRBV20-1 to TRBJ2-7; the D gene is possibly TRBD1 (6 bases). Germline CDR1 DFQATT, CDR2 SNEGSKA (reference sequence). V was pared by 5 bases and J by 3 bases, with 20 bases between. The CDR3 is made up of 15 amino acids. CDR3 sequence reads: CSAPSSDRGGYEQYF. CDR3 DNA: TGCAGTGCTCCGAGCTCGGACAGAGGGGGCTACGAGCAGTACTTC.

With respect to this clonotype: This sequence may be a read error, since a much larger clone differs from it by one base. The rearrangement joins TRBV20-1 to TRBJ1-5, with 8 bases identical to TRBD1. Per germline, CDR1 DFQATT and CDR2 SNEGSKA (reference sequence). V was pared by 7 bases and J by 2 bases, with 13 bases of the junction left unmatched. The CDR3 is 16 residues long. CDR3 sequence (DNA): TGCAGTGAGAATAGATCGACAGGGGCTTGCAATCAGCCCCAGCATTTT. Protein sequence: CSENRSTGACNQPQHF.

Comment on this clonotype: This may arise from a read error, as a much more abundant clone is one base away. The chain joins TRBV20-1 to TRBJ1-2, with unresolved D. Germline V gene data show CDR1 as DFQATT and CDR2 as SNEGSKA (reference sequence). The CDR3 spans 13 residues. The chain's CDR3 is CSALRRVFNGDTF. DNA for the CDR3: TGCAGTGCCCTCAGGCGGGTGTTTAATGGCGACACCTTC.

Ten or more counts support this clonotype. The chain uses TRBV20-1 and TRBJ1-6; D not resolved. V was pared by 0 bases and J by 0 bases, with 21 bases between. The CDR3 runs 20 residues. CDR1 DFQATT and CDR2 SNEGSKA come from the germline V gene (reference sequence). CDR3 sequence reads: CSARDDPSRLKGSYNSPLHF. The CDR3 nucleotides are TGCAGTGCTAGAGATGATCCCAGCAGGTTAAAGGGCTCCTATAATTCACCCCTCCACTTT.

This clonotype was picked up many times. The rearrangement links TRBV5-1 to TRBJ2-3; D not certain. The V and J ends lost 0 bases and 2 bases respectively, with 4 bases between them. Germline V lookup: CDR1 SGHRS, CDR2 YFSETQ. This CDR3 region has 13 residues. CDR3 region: CASSLVPTDTQYF. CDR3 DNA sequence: TGCGCCAGCAGCTTGGTCCCCACAGATACGCAGTATTTT.

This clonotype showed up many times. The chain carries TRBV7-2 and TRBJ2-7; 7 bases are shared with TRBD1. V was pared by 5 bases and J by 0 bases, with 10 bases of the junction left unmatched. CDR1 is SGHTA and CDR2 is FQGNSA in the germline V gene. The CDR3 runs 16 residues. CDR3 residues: CASSPAGTANSYEQYF. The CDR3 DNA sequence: TGTGCCAGCAGCCCAGCCGGGACAGCTAACTCCTACGAGCAGTACTTC.

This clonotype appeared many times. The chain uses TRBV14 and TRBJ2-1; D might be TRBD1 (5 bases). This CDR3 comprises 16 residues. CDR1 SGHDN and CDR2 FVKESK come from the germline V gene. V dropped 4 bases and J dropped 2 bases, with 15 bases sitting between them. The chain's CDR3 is CASSPLQKGPYNEQFF. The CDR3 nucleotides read TGTGCCAGCAGCCCCCTCCAGAAGGGGCCCTACAATGAGCAGTTCTTC.

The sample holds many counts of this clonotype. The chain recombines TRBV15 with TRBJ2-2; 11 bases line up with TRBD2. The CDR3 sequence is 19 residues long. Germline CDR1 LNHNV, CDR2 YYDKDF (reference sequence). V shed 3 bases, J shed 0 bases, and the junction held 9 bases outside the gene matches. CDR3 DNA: TGTGCCACCAGCAGGTATGGGACTAGCGGAGAAGCGAACACCGGGGAGCTGTTTTTT. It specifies CATSRYGTSGEANTGELFF.

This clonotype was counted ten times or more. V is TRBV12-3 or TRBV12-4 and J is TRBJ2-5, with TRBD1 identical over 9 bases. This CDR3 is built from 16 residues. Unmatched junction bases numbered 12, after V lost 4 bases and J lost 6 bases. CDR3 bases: TGTGCCAGCAGTTCCTATTACTGGACAGGGGCAAAGACCCAGTACTTC. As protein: CASSSYYWTGAKTQYF.